This T cell receptor (beta chain) was documented in a study of blood T cell repertoires in COVID-19. Across the whole study: PBMCs, B-cell-depleted T cells, or T cells provided the cDNA or gDNA that made up the material.

This clone was seen more than once but under ten times. Profiled with immunoSEQ multiplex PCR; TCRdb holds only in-frame clones, not every one. The data show 450,000 or so clones, roughly 87% seen once. V lost 4 bases and J 4 bases, leaving 11 bases between the germline ends. The CDR3 covers 13 residues. Germline V gives CDR1 SGHAT, CDR2 FQDESV (reference sequence). Material: PBMCs or T cells enriched from blood (not recorded which). The chain carries TRBV11-1 and TRBJ2-7, with D tentatively TRBD1 (5 bases). The receptor's source is a man aged 18 to 29 who had recovered from COVID-19. CDR3 sequence (DNA): TGTGCCAGCAGCTACGGCAGGGATTACGAGCAGTACTTC. This codes for CASSYGRDYEQYF. The full variable domain, rest sourced from reference TRBV11-1 and TRBJ2-7, is EAEVAQSPRYKITEKSQAVAFWCDPISGHATLYWYRQILGQGPELLVQFQDESVVDDSQLPKDRFSAERLKGVDSTLKIQPAELGDSAMYLCASSYGRDYEQYFGPGTRLTVT.